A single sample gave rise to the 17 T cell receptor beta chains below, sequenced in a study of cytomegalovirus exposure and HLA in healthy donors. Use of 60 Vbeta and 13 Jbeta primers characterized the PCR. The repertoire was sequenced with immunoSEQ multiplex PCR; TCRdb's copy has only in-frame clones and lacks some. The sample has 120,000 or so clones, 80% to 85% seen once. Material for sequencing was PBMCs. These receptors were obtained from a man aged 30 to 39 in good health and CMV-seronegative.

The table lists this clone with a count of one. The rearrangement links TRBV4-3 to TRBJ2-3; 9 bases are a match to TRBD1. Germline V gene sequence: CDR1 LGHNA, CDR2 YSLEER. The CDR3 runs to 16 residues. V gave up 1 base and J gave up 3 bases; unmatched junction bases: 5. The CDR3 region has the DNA TGCGCCAGCAGCCAAGGACAGGGGGAAGGGACAGATACGCAGTATTTT. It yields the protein CASSQGQGEGTDTQYF.

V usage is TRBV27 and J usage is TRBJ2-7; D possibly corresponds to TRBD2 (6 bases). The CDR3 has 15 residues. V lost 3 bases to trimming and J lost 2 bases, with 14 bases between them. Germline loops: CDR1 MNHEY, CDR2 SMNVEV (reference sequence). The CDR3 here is CASSLGQGGPYEQYF. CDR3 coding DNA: TGTGCCAGCAGTTTGGGTCAGGGAGGCCCCTACGAGCAGTACTTC.

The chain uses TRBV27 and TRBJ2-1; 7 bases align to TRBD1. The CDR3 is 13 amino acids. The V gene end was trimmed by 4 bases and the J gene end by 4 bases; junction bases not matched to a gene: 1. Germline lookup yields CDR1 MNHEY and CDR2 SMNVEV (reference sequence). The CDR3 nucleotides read TGTGCCAGCAGTTCGGGACAGTACAATGAGCAGTTCTTC. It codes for CASSSGQYNEQFF.

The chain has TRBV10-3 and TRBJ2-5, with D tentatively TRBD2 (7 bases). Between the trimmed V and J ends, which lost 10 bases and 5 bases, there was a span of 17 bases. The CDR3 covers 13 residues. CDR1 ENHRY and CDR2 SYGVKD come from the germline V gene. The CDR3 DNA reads TGTGCCAACGCCCGGGGGGCCGGGGAGACCCAGTACTTC. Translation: CANARGAGETQYF.

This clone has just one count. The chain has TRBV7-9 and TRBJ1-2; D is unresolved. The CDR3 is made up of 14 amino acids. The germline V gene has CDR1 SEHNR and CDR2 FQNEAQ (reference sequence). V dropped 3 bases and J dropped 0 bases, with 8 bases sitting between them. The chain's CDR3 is CASSLAGTNYGYTF. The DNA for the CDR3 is TGTGCCAGCAGCTTGGCCGGGACTAACTATGGCTACACCTTC.

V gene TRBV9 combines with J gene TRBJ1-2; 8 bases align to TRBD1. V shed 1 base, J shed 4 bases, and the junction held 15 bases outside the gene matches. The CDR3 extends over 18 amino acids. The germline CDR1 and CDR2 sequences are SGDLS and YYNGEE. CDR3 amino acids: CASSVSVLKDRDSYGYTF. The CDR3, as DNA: TGTGCCAGCAGCGTATCAGTTTTGAAGGACAGGGATTCCTATGGCTACACCTTC.

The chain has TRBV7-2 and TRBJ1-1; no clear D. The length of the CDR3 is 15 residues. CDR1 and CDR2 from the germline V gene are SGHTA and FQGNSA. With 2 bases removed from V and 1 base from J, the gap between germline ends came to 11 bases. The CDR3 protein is CASSLRGFGNTEAFF. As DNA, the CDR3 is TGTGCCAGCAGCTTACGAGGTTTCGGGAACACTGAAGCTTTCTTT.

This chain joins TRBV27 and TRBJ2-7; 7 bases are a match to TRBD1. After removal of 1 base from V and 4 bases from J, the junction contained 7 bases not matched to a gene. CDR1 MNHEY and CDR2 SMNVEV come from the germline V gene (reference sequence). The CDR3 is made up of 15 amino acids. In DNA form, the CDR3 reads TGTGCCAGCAGTTTATTAGGGGGCCCACTTTACGAGCAGTACTTC. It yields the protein CASSLLGGPLYEQYF.

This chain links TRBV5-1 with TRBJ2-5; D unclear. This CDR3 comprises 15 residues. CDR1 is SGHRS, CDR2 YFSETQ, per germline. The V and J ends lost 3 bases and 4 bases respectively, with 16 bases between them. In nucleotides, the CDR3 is TGCGCCAGCAGCTCCGAAATCCCCTCAGGAGAGACCCAGTACTTC. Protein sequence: CASSSEIPSGETQYF.

CDR3 region: CASKRDEQYF. CDR3 DNA: TGTGCCAGCAAGCGGGACGAGCAGTACTTC. This chain uses TRBV2 with TRBJ2-7; D possibly corresponds to TRBD2 (6 bases). CDR1 and CDR2 (germline): SNHLY, FYNNEI. V lost 7 bases, J lost 5 bases, and 6 bases lay in between. There are 10 residues in the CDR3.

The CDR3 DNA reads TGTGCCAGTAGTATATCCGGCGGGGGCCAGATAGGTAATTCACCCCTCCACTTT. This encodes CASSISGGGQIGNSPLHF. V gene TRBV19 combines with J gene TRBJ1-6, with D possibly TRBD1 on 6 matching bases. The V end lost 2 bases, the J end lost 6 bases, and 20 bases lay between the germline ends. This CDR3 spans 18 amino acids. Germline V lookup: CDR1 LNHDA, CDR2 SQIVND (reference sequence). The whole variable domain, remainder taken from reference TRBV19 and TRBJ1-6, is DGGITQSPKYLFRKEGQNVTLSCEQNLNHDAMYWYRQDPGQGLRLIYYSQIVNDFQKGDIAEGYSVSREKKESFPLTVTSAQKNPTAFYLCASSISGGGQIGNSPLHFGNGTRLTVT.

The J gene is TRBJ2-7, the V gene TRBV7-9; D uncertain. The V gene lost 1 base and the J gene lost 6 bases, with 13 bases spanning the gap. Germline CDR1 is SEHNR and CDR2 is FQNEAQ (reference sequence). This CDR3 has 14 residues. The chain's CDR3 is CASSLGPPSPEQYF. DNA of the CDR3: TGTGCCAGCAGCTTAGGGCCCCCCTCGCCCGAGCAGTACTTC.

The CDR3 sequence is CASSIYGELFF. CDR3 coding DNA: TGTGCCAGTAGTATCTACGGGGAGCTGTTTTTT. The chain is built from TRBV19 and TRBJ2-2; D is uncertain. The CDR3 totals 11 residues. In germline, CDR1 is LNHDA, CDR2 SQIVND (reference sequence). Trimming cost V 3 bases and J 7 bases, with 3 bases left between them.

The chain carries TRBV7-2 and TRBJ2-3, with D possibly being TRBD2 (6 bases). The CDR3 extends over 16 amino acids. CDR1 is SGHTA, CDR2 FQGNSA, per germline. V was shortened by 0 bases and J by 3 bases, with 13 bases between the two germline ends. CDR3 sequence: CASSLAVGRGTDTQYF. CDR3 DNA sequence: TGTGCCAGCAGCTTAGCCGTCGGCCGGGGGACAGATACGCAGTATTTT.

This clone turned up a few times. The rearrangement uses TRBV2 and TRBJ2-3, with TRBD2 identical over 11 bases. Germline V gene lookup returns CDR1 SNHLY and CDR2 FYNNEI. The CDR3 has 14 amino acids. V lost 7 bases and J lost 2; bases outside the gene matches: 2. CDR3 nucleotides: TGTGCCAGCAATAGCGGGGGGGCCACAGATACGCAGTATTTT. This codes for CASNSGGATDTQYF.

CDR3 sequence (DNA): TGTGCCAGCAGTGAGTACCCCCTGAACACTGAAGCTTTCTTT. This encodes CASSEYPLNTEAFF. The chain links TRBV6-5 to TRBJ1-1; no clear D. The CDR3 covers 14 residues. CDR1 and CDR2 (germline): MNHEY, SVGAGI. Deletions cut 5 bases from V and 0 bases from J, with 10 bases between.

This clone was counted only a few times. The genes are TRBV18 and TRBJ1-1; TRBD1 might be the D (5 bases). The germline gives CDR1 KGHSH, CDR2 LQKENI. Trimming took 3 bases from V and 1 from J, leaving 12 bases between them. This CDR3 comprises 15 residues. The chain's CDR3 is CASSPGGWGNTEAFF. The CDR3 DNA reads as TGTGCCAGCTCACCGGGGGGTTGGGGGAACACTGAAGCTTTCTTT.